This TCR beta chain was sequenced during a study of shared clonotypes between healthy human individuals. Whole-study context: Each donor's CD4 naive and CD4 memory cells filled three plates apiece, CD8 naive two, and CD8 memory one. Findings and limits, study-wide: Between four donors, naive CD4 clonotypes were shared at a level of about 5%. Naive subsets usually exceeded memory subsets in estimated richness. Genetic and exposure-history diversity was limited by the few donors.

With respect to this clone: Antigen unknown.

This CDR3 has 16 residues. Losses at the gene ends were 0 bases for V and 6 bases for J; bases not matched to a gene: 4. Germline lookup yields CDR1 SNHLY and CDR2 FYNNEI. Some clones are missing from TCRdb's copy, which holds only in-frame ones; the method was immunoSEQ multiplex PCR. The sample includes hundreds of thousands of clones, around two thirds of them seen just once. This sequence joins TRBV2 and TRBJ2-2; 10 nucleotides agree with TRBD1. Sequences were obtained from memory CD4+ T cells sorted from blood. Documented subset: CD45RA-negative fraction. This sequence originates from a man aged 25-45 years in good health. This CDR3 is CASSEATGGGSGELFF. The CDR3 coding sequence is TGTGCCAGCAGTGAAGCGACAGGGGGCGGATCCGGGGAGCTGTTTTTT.